This is a list of T cell receptor beta chains from one sample in a study of blood T cells in healthy people across ages. Using its own MiXCR run on the 5' RACE reads, TCRdb lists one record per CDR3 protein. The sample has 800,000 to 1,000,000 distinct CDR3 sequences; about 44% are singletons. Sequenced material: blood. Receptors were obtained from a man aged 25 to 45 in good health. Both conserved end residues are part of each CDR3. The order of the fields is clone size, V gene, J gene, D gene, CDR3 protein, CDR3 DNA. A D gene is named only where the DNA matches it firmly. Not every row has a clone size; where given, it reads once, few, many or a size class.

>few|TRBV6-5|TRBJ1-5|.
CASSPVWQGGNQPQHF
TGTGCCAGCAGCCCCGTGTGGCAGGGAGGCAATCAGCCCCAGCATTTT
>.|TRBV7-2|TRBJ1-1|.
CASSLPGLKNTEAFF
TGTGCCAGCAGCTTACCAGGACTCAAGAACACTGAAGCTTTCTTT
>once|TRBV6-1|TRBJ2-7|.
CAGANRVHEQYF
TGTGCCGGGGCGAACAGGGTCCACGAGCAGTACTTC
>.|TRBV6-2/TRBV6-3|TRBJ2-4|.
CASSPPGIPTKNIQYF
TGTGCCAGCAGCCCCCCCGGGATCCCTACCAAAAACATTCAGTACTTC
>.|TRBV7-2|TRBJ2-1|.
CAGSWGLAESHLPYNEQFF
TGTGCCGGCAGCTGGGGGCTAGCGGAGTCACACCTTCCCTACAATGAGCAGTTCTTC
>few|TRBV10-3|TRBJ2-7|TRBD1
CAISGTGGWEQYF
TGTGCCATCAGTGGGACAGGGGGGTGGGAGCAGTACTTC
>few|TRBV5-6|TRBJ1-4|TRBD1
CASSTAGGSEKLFF
TGTGCCAGCAGCACGGCAGGGGGCTCTGAAAAACTGTTTTTT
>once|TRBV6-1|TRBJ1-5|.
CASSLQDFSNQPQHF
TGTGCCAGCAGTCTTCAGGACTTTAGCAATCAGCCCCAGCATTTT
>few|TRBV15|TRBJ2-2|.
CATSSSTGTPGELFF
TGTGCCACCAGCAGTTCTACAGGAACCCCCGGGGAGCTGTTTTTT
>.|TRBV7-2|TRBJ1-4|TRBD1
CASSLGGTGGEKLFF
TGTGCCAGCAGCTTAGGAGGGACAGGGGGAGAAAAACTGTTTTTT
>few|TRBV7-2|TRBJ2-1|.
CASSRDSLYNEQFF
TGTGCCAGCAGCCGAGACTCCCTCTACAATGAGCAGTTCTTC
>.|TRBV30|TRBJ1-2|.
CAWSDREGENYGYTF
TGTGCCTGGAGTGATCGGGAGGGTGAGAACTATGGCTACACCTTC
>.|TRBV30|TRBJ1-1|.
CAWTHGLTEAFF
TGTGCCTGGACCCACGGGCTAACTGAAGCTTTCTTT
>many|TRBV20-1|TRBJ2-3|.
CSAKLADTQYF
TGCAGTGCTAAATTGGCAGATACGCAGTATTTT
>.|TRBV29-1|TRBJ1-2|.
CSVARANGYTF
TGCAGCGTTGCTCGGGCGAATGGCTACACCTTC
>.|TRBV3-1|TRBJ1-5|.
CASSIDGNQPQHF
TGTGCCAGCAGCATTGACGGGAATCAGCCCCAGCATTTT
>.|TRBV27|TRBJ2-1|TRBD2
CASSWVRGYNEQFF
TGTGCCAGCAGTTGGGTGCGGGGGTACAATGAGCAGTTCTTC
>.|TRBV7-2|TRBJ1-5|.
CASSTQGYNQSQHF
TGTGCCAGCAGTACTCAGGGCTACAATCAGTCCCAGCATTTT
>few|TRBV5-1|TRBJ2-3|.
CASSLEDADTQYF
TGCGCCAGCAGCTTGGAGGATGCAGATACGCAGTATTTT
>.|TRBV29-1|TRBJ2-5|.
CSANGIWETQYF
TGCAGCGCTAACGGGATTTGGGAGACCCAGTACTTC
>.|TRBV18|TRBJ2-3|.
CATQGLKLSTDTQYF
TGTGCCACCCAAGGACTCAAGCTTTCCACAGATACGCAGTATTTT
>.|TRBV7-2|TRBJ2-7|.
CASSLEGLQKLKQYF
TGTGCCAGCAGCTTAGAAGGCTTGCAGAAACTTAAGCAGTACTTC
>.|TRBV6-6|TRBJ2-3|.
CASSYRQGLSTDTQYF
TGTGCCAGCAGTTACCGGCAGGGGTTGAGCACAGATACGCAGTATTTT
>.|TRBV20-1|TRBJ2-5|.
CSARNTFRGETQYF
TGCAGTGCACGCAATACCTTCCGGGGAGAGACCCAGTACTTC
>.|TRBV7-3|TRBJ2-1|TRBD1
CASSSEPGTGSDNEQFF
TGTGCCAGCAGCTCGGAGCCTGGGACAGGGTCCGACAATGAGCAGTTCTTC
>.|TRBV15|TRBJ1-1|.
CTTSREKGSNTEAFF
TGTACCACCAGCAGAGAGAAGGGGTCCAACACTGAAGCTTTCTTT
>few|TRBV4-2|TRBJ2-5|TRBD1
CASSLRIPGQGSGETQYF
TGTGCCAGCAGCCTACGCATTCCGGGACAGGGGAGTGGAGAGACCCAGTACTTC
>.|TRBV7-9|TRBJ2-5|TRBD1
CASSRQGSRTQYF
TGTGCCAGCAGTCGACAGGGTTCACGGACCCAGTACTTC
>few|TRBV9|TRBJ2-7|.
CASSRTLRVHEQYF
TGTGCCAGCAGCCGGACACTCCGGGTCCACGAGCAGTACTTC
>.|TRBV4-1|TRBJ2-5|.
CASSQVVAGQKETQYF
TGCGCCAGCAGCCAAGTGGTCGCGGGACAGAAAGAGACCCAGTACTTC